The 11 T cell receptor beta chains in this list originate from one sample, sequenced in a study of blood T cell repertoires in COVID-19. Libraries were prepared by immunoSEQ multiplex PCR; TCRdb keeps only in-frame clonotypes and omits some of them. The repertoire consists of about 100,000 clones, with 80% to 90% occurring once and the leading ten covering approximately 1.2%. Sequencing was performed on peripheral blood. Every receptor here comes from a man older than 75 with active or convalescent COVID-19.

The chain is built from TRBV6-6 and TRBJ2-1, with 15 bases matching TRBD2. The CDR3 is 16 amino acids. V dropped 5 bases and J dropped 5; count of bases not matched to a gene: 4. Per the germline V gene, CDR1 is MNHNY and CDR2 is SVGAGI (reference sequence). The CDR3 here is CASSQGTSGRHNEQFF. For the CDR3, the DNA is TGTGCCAGCAGTCAGGGGACTAGCGGGAGGCACAATGAGCAGTTCTTC.

CDR3: CASSQDSRQGANLNYGYTF. DNA of the CDR3: TGTGCCAGCAGCCAAGATAGCCGGCAGGGGGCCAACCTTAACTATGGCTACACCTTC. This chain joins TRBV3-1 (or the pseudogene TRBV3-2) and TRBJ1-2; TRBD1 matches 8 bases. Germline CDR1 is LGHDT and CDR2 is YNNKEL (reference sequence). The V segment lost 0 bases and the J segment 1 base; nucleotides outside the gene matches: 13. The CDR3 runs to 19 residues.

The chain couples TRBV27 to TRBJ2-7, with 8 bases identical to TRBD2. CDR1 and CDR2 (germline): MNHEY, SMNVEV (reference sequence). The ends lost 6 bases at V and 0 bases at J; junction bases unmatched: 10. CDR3 size: 16 residues. DNA for the CDR3: TGTGCCAGCAGAGACTATAGCGGGACCAGCTCCTACGAGCAGTACTTC. The encoded protein is CASRDYSGTSSYEQYF.

The chain employs TRBV19 and TRBJ2-5; TRBD2 might be the D (5 bases). Trimming removed 3 bases from V and 3 bases from J, with 17 bases in between. The CDR3 has 16 amino acids. Germline loops: CDR1 LNHDA, CDR2 SQIVND (reference sequence). The CDR3 DNA reads as TGTGCCAGTAGTATTATCGGCAACGGGATCAAAGAGACCCAGTACTTC. It translates to CASSIIGNGIKETQYF.

The chain combines TRBV7-8 with TRBJ2-7; TRBD2 aligns across 9 bases. The V gene end was trimmed by 1 base and the J gene end by 6 bases; junction bases not matched to a gene: 4. The CDR3 has 14 residues. The V gene's germline CDR1 is SGHVS and CDR2 FQNEAQ. CDR3: CASSLGAGGLEQYF. The DNA of the CDR3 is TGTGCCAGCAGCTTAGGGGCGGGAGGGCTCGAGCAGTACTTC.

CDR3 DNA sequence: TGTGCCACCAGTGATCACGGGACTGTCACAGATACGCAGTATTTT. Translation gives CATSDHGTVTDTQYF. The chain recombines TRBV24-1 with TRBJ2-3; the D gene is possibly TRBD2 (6 bases). The germline gives CDR1 KGHDR, CDR2 SFDVKD. V was trimmed by 3 bases and J by 2 bases, leaving 11 bases between them. This CDR3 spans 15 amino acids.

This rearrangement joins TRBV6-5 to TRBJ2-1, with 8 bases identical to TRBD2. V lost 2 bases and J lost 6; bases outside the gene matches: 6. Germline CDR1 is MNHEY and CDR2 is SVGAGI. The CDR3 runs 15 residues. For the CDR3, the DNA is TGTGCCAGCAGTTACGGGCCTAGCGGGCTCAATGAGCAGTTCTTC. It is translated as CASSYGPSGLNEQFF.

V is TRBV7-2 and J is TRBJ2-7, with D perhaps TRBD1 (6 bases). The CDR3 has 14 residues. Germline-derived CDR1 and CDR2 are SGHTA and FQGNSA. V was clipped by 3 bases and J by 5 bases, with 14 bases between them. The CDR3 here is CASSFTGTSNEQYF. The CDR3 region has the DNA TGTGCCAGCAGCTTCACCGGGACATCGAACGAGCAGTACTTC. The variable domain in full, completed from reference TRBV7-2 and TRBJ2-7, reads GAGVSQSPSNKVTEKGKDVELRCDPISGHTALYWYRQSLGQGLEFLIYFQGNSAPDKSGLPSDRFSAERTGGSVSTLTIQRTQQEDSAVYLCASSFTGTSNEQYFGPGTRLTVT.

This clone was seen a few times. The rearrangement uses TRBV10-3 and TRBJ1-6; D is perhaps TRBD1 (5 bases). CDR3 length: 15 amino acids. Trimming took 4 bases from V and 8 from J, leaving 15 bases between them. The V gene's germline CDR1 is ENHRY and CDR2 SYGVKD. The CDR3 region is CAISGTKASDSPLHF. CDR3 in DNA: TGTGCCATCAGTGGGACAAAGGCTTCGGATTCACCCCTCCACTTT.

This clone was detected only a few times. The V and J genes are TRBV6-6 and TRBJ2-7; 9 bases agree with TRBD1. V gave up 0 bases and J gave up 5 bases; unmatched junction bases: 2. Germline V gene lookup returns CDR1 MNHNY and CDR2 SVGAGI (reference sequence). This CDR3 is built from 14 residues. CDR3 in amino acids: CASSYSQGAHEQYF. CDR3 nucleotide sequence: TGTGCCAGCAGTTACTCACAGGGGGCCCACGAGCAGTACTTC.

V and J are TRBV7-6 and TRBJ1-1; no clear D gene. The germline V gene has CDR1 SGHVS and CDR2 FNYEAQ. Trimming took 5 bases from V and 1 from J, leaving 11 bases between them. CDR3 size: 14 residues. CDR3 sequence: CASSPAGKNTEAFF. CDR3 coding DNA: TGTGCCAGCAGCCCCGCGGGGAAGAACACTGAAGCTTTCTTT.